This T cell receptor beta chain was identified in a study of blood T cell repertoires in COVID-19 (dated by TCRdb to 2018 to 2021). General notes on the study: The collaborator samples originated in the United States, Italy and Spain and spanned the acute and convalescent phases of COVID-19. The samples were drawn from two sources: the first 160 participants of the ongoing ImmuneRACE study, and fewer than 1,500 subjects contributed by 6 global collaborators. Nearly every sample came with metadata listing a de-identified subject ID, COVID-19 status, age in years and sex. The dataset comprised deeply sampled blood TCRbeta repertoires from subjects exposed to, actively infected with, or recovered from COVID-19. HLA class I and class II types, where available, came from metadata supplied by the sample provider rather than from assay-based typing. The prospective study material was composed of cDNA or gDNA derived from T cells, B-cell-depleted T cells, or PBMCs. The repertoires were made available in a free public database intended to serve as a resource for research on the immune response to SARS-CoV-2. The full study reports these points: The amount of clinical and demographic metadata varied by source and participant and was provided uncurated.

The germline V gene encodes CDR1 SGHTA and CDR2 FQGNSA. Trimming takes 1 base from V and 0 bases from J, and the germline ends sit 20 bases apart. The CDR3 runs 19 residues from the cysteine to the phenylalanine. The entry retains the CDR3 DNA only, 57 bases that are in frame from base 1. This clone was seen once. Its binding antigen is unknown. It has no much larger one-base neighbor in the sample; base qualities were not kept. In the prospective study, participants were about 18 to 95 years old, resided in about two dozen geographic areas of the United States, and were enrolled through a virtual design. To assign participants to cohorts, the prospective study relied on clinical history that participants themselves reported in a screening survey and a study questionnaire. ImmuneRACE Cohort 3 recovered participants were defined by two consecutive negative NP/OP PCR tests, healthcare professional clearance, or symptom resolution. Each participant in the prospective study had whole blood, serum and a nasopharyngeal or oropharyngeal swab collected by mobile phlebotomists. Prospective study participants could optionally give additional blood draws and questionnaires over an approximately two-month period. Blood samples from the prospective study were shipped frozen or at room temperature prior to DNA extraction.

The immunoSEQ Assay, a bias-controlled multiplex PCR, was used to amplify TCRbeta CDR3 regions from genomic DNA. The original methods were these. The number of nucleated cells in each sample was estimated by amplification of reference gene primers within the assay. Sequence reads were collapsed and filtered to measure the absolute abundance of every unique TCRbeta CDR3 rearrangement. For each sample, productive Simpson clonality was calculated as the square root of Simpson's diversity index across productive rearrangements. TCRdb's version of the immuneACCESS table is confined to in-frame rearrangements and falls short of the full clone set. An unresolved V gene accounts for under half of the shortfall where checked; the remainder is of unknown origin. That table supplies the V and J calls and clone size; D and trimming were determined from the DNA. The sample includes some 420,000 clones, with 80% to 90% observed a single time. Together, the top ten hold about 1.1% of the sample.

Sample: PBMCs or T cells enriched from blood (not recorded which). The chain joins TRBV7-2 to TRBJ2-3, with a weak D call of TRBD1 (6 bases match). The sequence was collected from a man aged 25-45 years who had recovered from COVID-19. The nucleotides are TGTGCCAGCAGCTTAGTGTTTTCACAGGGCCTACCTAGCACAGATACGCAGTATTTT. Translated, it gives CASSLVFSQGLPSTDTQYF.